The T cell receptor beta chain under discussion was sequenced for a study of T cell changes during pregnancy in multiple sclerosis (dated 2019 in TCRdb). The study in broad terms: The study looked at changes in the T cell repertoire across pregnancy in women with multiple sclerosis.

To note about this clone: Its specific antigen is unknown. No much larger clonotype is one base removed from it; base qualities were not supplied.

CDR1 and CDR2, looked up from the germline V gene, are MDHEN and SYDVKM. V is trimmed back by 3 bases and J by 3 bases, and the junction contains 5 bases that no gene match accounts for. The CDR3 starts with the cysteine, ends with the phenylalanine, and has 14 residues. The kept DNA is CDR3 alone, 42 bases in frame from the first base. Library construction relied on the immunoSEQ multiplex PCR assay. Here the immuneACCESS table is served through TCRdb, limited to in-frame sequences with V and J called. Missing clones are a known gap in these copies; in checked studies unresolved V genes cover under half, and the rest lacks a known reason. The table for this sample lists more than 55,000 clones; roughly nine tenths of them were counted only once. Jointly, the top ten make up under 2% of the sample.

The origin of this receptor is a female donor in good health, enrolled as a control in a pregnancy study. The sequence links TRBV28 to TRBJ2-7, with 7 junctional bases fitting TRBD2. The sample was peripheral blood, taken in the first trimester of pregnancy. The encoded CDR3 is CASSFYGGSYEQYF. Here is the DNA: TGTGCCAGCAGTTTTTATGGCGGGAGCTACGAGCAGTACTTC.